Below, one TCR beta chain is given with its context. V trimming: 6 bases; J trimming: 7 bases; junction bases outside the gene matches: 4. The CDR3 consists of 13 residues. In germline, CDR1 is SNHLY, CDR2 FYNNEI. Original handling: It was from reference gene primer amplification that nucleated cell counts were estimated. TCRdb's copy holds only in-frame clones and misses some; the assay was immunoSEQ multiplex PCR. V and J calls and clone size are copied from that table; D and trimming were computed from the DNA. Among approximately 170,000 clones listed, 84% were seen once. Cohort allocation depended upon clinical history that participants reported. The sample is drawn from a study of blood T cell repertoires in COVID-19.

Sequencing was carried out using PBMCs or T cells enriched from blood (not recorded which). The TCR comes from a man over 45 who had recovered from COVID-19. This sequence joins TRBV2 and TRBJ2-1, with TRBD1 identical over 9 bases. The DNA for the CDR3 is TGTGCCAGCAGACAGGGGGCTAGAAATGAGCAGTTCTTC. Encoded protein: CASRQGARNEQFF.